Sequencing of this T cell receptor (beta chain) was carried out in a study of T cell responses to AZD1222 COVID-19 vaccine. TCRdb keeps only in-frame clones here, not all; method: immunoSEQ multiplex PCR. The table records 110,000 to 150,000 clones, around 85% of them present only once. The V gene's germline CDR1 is MNHEY and CDR2 SMNVEV (reference sequence). The CDR3 runs 15 residues. V was cut by 7 bases and J by 0 bases, with 15 bases left in between. The V call is TRBV27, the J call TRBJ1-2; D gene unclear. Sequencing was performed on peripheral blood, taken on day 0 of AZD1222 vaccination. The sequence was collected from an adult in good health. The DNA for the CDR3 is TGTGCCAGCACTGCGGGGAGCCGGTCTAACTATGGCTACACCTTC. Its protein product is CASTAGSRSNYGYTF.